This TCR beta chain was profiled in a study of blood T cell repertoires in COVID-19. Study in general: Sources were T cells, B-cell-depleted T cells, or PBMCs; the material itself was cDNA or gDNA.

Losses at the gene ends were 5 bases for V and 8 bases for J; bases not matched to a gene: 9. Germline lookup yields CDR1 ENHRY and CDR2 SYGVKD. The CDR3 runs to 14 residues. TCRdb's table, derived via immunoSEQ multiplex PCR, lists solely in-frame clones and lacks some. This table holds 300,000 to 400,000 clones, around 86% found once. This clone was seen a few times. Input material: peripheral blood. The chain is built from TRBV10-3 and TRBJ1-2; TRBD1 matches 9 bases. This receptor was identified in a man aged 45 to 65 with active or convalescent COVID-19. The CDR3 DNA follows: TGTGCCATCAGTCCCGAACAGGGGGCGGTCGGCTACACCTTC. Protein product: CAISPEQGAVGYTF.